This T cell receptor beta chain was documented in a study of OX40 agonist ivuxolimab in advanced cancers. This CDR3 has 12 residues. The V gene's germline CDR1 is LNHDA and CDR2 SQIVND (reference sequence). V was clipped by 5 bases and J by 11 bases, with 13 bases between them. Sequenced by immunoSEQ multiplex PCR; TCRdb stores in-frame clones only, minus some. Of approximately 13,000 clones in the sample, 84% were seen once. The TCR was taken from an adult with an advanced solid tumor such as melanoma, head and neck, liver or kidney cancer. Sequencing was performed on CD4+ or CD8+ T cells sorted from blood, taken in a trial of the OX40 agonist ivuxolimab. The chain has TRBV19 and TRBJ1-5, with D hard to call. Here the CDR3 reads CASSLGLEAQHF. In DNA form, the CDR3 reads TGTGCCAGTAGTTTGGGGTTGGAAGCCCAGCATTTT.